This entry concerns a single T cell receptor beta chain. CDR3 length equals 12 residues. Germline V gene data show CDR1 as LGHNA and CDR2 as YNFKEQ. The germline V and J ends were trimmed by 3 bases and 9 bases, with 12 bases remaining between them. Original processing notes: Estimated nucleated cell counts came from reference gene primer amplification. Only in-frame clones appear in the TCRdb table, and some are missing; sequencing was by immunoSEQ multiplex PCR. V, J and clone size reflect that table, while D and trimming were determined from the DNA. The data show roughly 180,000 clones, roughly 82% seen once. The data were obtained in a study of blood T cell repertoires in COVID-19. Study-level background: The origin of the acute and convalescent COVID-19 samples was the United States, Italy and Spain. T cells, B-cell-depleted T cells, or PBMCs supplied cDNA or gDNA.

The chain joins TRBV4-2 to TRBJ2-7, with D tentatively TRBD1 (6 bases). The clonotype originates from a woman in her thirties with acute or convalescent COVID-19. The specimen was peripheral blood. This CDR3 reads CASSQAGERQYF. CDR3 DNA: TGTGCCAGCAGCCAGGCAGGGGAGAGGCAGTACTTC.